These 24 T cell receptor beta chains were sequenced from one sample in a study of early T cells in non-severe SARS-CoV-2 infection. TCRdb passed the 5' RACE reads through MiXCR, listing each CDR3 protein once. The profile shows over 50,000 distinct CDR3 sequences, about a tenth of them singletons. Sequenced material: whole blood. The receptors were gathered from an adult who was a healthcare worker with PCR-confirmed SARS-CoV-2 infection or an uninfected control (not recorded which).

There are a few counts of this clonotype. This sequence joins TRBV7-8 and TRBJ2-7; D perhaps matches TRBD2 (7 bases). From germline, CDR1 is SGHVS and CDR2 FQNEAQ. V lost 1 base to trimming and J lost 6 bases, with 19 bases between them. The CDR3 has 16 residues. This CDR3 is CASSLGAGATRGEQYF. CDR3 bases: TGTGCCAGCAGCTTAGGGGCGGGGGCCACGAGAGGCGAGCAGTACTTC.

The chain recombines TRBV7-9 with TRBJ1-6; the match to TRBD1 covers 7 bases. CDR3 length: 14 residues. Germline lookup yields CDR1 SEHNR and CDR2 FQNEAQ (reference sequence). Trimming at V came to 5 bases and at J to 8 bases, leaving 6 bases not matched to a gene. The CDR3 loop reads CASSRDREHSPLHF. The DNA for the CDR3 is TGTGCCAGCAGCCGGGACAGAGAGCATTCACCCCTCCACTTT.

This clonotype was observed a handful of times. V and J are TRBV30 and TRBJ1-1; perhaps TRBD1 as D (5 bases). Germline CDR1 is GTSNPN and CDR2 is SVGIG (reference sequence). This CDR3 comprises 12 residues. V was trimmed by 8 bases and J by 0 bases, leaving 10 bases between them. CDR3 protein: CARLGLNTEAFF. CDR3 in DNA: TGTGCCCGACTGGGGCTGAACACTGAAGCTTTCTTT.

The chain joins TRBV6-1 to TRBJ1-1, with D perhaps matching TRBD1 (6 bases). V lost 5 bases and J lost 10, with 17 bases in between. Germline loops: CDR1 MNHNS, CDR2 SASEGT. The CDR3 has 13 residues. The CDR3 sequence is CASSQSGQGRAFF. CDR3 DNA sequence: TGTGCCAGCAGTCAGTCGGGGCAGGGGAGAGCTTTCTTT.

This clonotype showed up many times. The chain links TRBV6-5 to TRBJ2-6, with 9 bases identical to TRBD1. V lost 1 base, J lost 0 bases, and 7 bases stayed unmatched. Germline CDR1 reads MNHEY; CDR2 reads SVGAGI. The CDR3 totals 19 residues. The CDR3: CASSYLRTGVGSGANVLTF. As DNA, the CDR3 is TGTGCCAGCAGTTACTTACGGACAGGGGTCGGCTCTGGGGCCAACGTCCTGACTTTC.

This clonotype was observed many times. This sequence joins TRBV7-2 and TRBJ1-1, with D uncertain. The CDR3 runs 14 residues. Between the trimmed V and J ends, which lost 2 bases and 6 bases, there was a span of 13 bases. The germline V gene encodes CDR1 SGHTA and CDR2 FQGNSA. Here the CDR3 DNA reads TGTGCCAGCAGCTTATTAGGGCTATCGTCTGAAGCTTTCTTT. It is translated as CASSLLGLSSEAFF.

This clonotype came up many times. This chain connects TRBV7-6 to TRBJ2-3, with 13 bases matching TRBD2. The germline V gene has CDR1 SGHVS and CDR2 FNYEAQ. The CDR3 covers 19 residues. With 0 bases clipped from V and 4 bases from J, the junction kept 10 bases outside the gene matches. The CDR3 DNA reads TGTGCCAGCAGCTTAGCACTAGCGGGGGGGCGAGATAGCGCAGATACGCAGTATTTT. Amino acid sequence: CASSLALAGGRDSADTQYF.

This clonotype was seen a handful of times. V usage is TRBV6-5 and J usage is TRBJ1-1; no reliable D call. The CDR3 covers 12 residues. Deletions cut 6 bases from V and 8 bases from J, with 13 bases between. Germline V lookup: CDR1 MNHEY, CDR2 SVGAGI. The CDR3 nucleotides read TGTGCCAGCAGCACCGGAACTGGCGAAGCTTTCTTT. Encoded protein: CASSTGTGEAFF.

At least ten counts were recorded for this clonotype. The chain has TRBV30 and TRBJ2-7; D is perhaps TRBD1 or TRBD2 (5 bases each). The CDR3 length is 15 residues. In germline, CDR1 is GTSNPN, CDR2 SVGIG (reference sequence). Trimming removed 3 bases at V and 0 bases at J, with 15 bases between. DNA of the CDR3: TGTGCCTGGAGGATCGGGACCTACCCCTCCTACGAGCAGTACTTC. Protein product: CAWRIGTYPSYEQYF.

This clonotype was counted between two and nine times. The chain employs TRBV7-2 and TRBJ1-6; no definite D call. Per the germline V gene, CDR1 is SGHTA and CDR2 is FQGNSA. The CDR3 consists of 15 residues. With 7 bases removed from V and 2 bases from J, the gap between germline ends came to 12 bases. The CDR3 coding sequence is TGTGCCAGCACGCCGGTGGGCGCCTATAATTCACCCCTCCACTTT. Translation: CASTPVGAYNSPLHF.

The sample holds many counts of this clonotype. The V call is TRBV12-3 or TRBV12-4, the J call TRBJ1-2; D gene ambiguous. Trimming left V 2 bases short and J 5 bases short, with 6 bases between. This CDR3 is built from 12 residues. CDR3 bases: TGTGCCAGCAGTTTAAAGGGTTATGGCTACACCTTC. Amino acid sequence: CASSLKGYGYTF.

This clonotype was detected only once. This may be a read error, as it is one base from a much larger clone. This chain links TRBV5-1 with TRBJ2-3; no definite D call. The germline V gene encodes CDR1 SGHRS and CDR2 YFSETQ. Trimming cost V 4 bases and J 2 bases, with 2 bases left between them. CDR3 length: 11 amino acids. The DNA of the CDR3 is TGCGCCAGCAGCATCACAGATACGCAGTATTTT. It specifies CASSITDTQYF. The whole variable domain, filled in from reference TRBV5-1 and TRBJ2-3, reads KAGVTQTPRYLIKTRGQQVTLSCSPISGHRSVSWYQQTPGQGLQFLFEYFSETQRNKGNFPGRFSGRQFSNSRSEMNVSTLELGDSALYLCASSITDTQYFGPGTRLTVL.

Ten or more counts support this clonotype. The chain employs TRBV7-9 and TRBJ2-7; 10 bases line up with TRBD1. This CDR3 contains 14 residues. The ends lost 4 bases at V and 7 bases at J; junction bases unmatched: 7. The germline V gene encodes CDR1 SEHNR and CDR2 FQNEAQ (reference sequence). The CDR3: CASSSRQGAGEQYF. As DNA, the CDR3 is TGTGCCAGCAGCTCCCGACAGGGGGCGGGTGAGCAGTACTTC.

This clonotype showed up many times. This chain links TRBV2 with TRBJ2-1, with a possible D match to TRBD1 (6 bases). Per germline, CDR1 SNHLY and CDR2 FYNNEI. The CDR3 is made up of 20 amino acids. The V and J ends lost 6 bases and 3 bases respectively, with 30 bases between them. CDR3 nucleotide sequence: TGTGCCAGCAGGCCCCTAACCGCGCGCCTTGGGGGCCAGGGCTACAATGAGCAGTTCTTC. This codes for CASRPLTARLGGQGYNEQFF.

This clonotype was counted ten times or more. The rearrangement links TRBV7-9 to TRBJ2-2, with D perhaps TRBD2 (6 bases). CDR3 length: 17 amino acids. Trimming took 5 bases from V and 4 from J, leaving 20 bases between them. CDR1 SEHNR and CDR2 FQNEAQ come from the germline V gene (reference sequence). CDR3 DNA: TGTGCCAGCAGCCCGCACCAACGGGGGTCTAGCACCGGGGAGCTGTTTTTT. It translates to CASSPHQRGSSTGELFF.

This clonotype was observed many times. CDR3 sequence: CASSHLGSSWGTEAFF. The CDR3 nucleotides are TGTGCCAGCAGCCATCTGGGCAGTTCCTGGGGCACTGAAGCTTTCTTT. The rearrangement uses TRBV14 and TRBJ1-1; no definite D call. Per the germline V gene, CDR1 is SGHDN and CDR2 is FVKESK. V was pared by 3 bases and J by 4 bases, with 18 bases between. This CDR3 is built from 16 residues.

This clonotype has only a few counts. This chain uses TRBV29-1 with TRBJ2-3; D might be TRBD2 (6 bases). The germline V gene has CDR1 SQVTM and CDR2 ANQGSEA. CDR3 length: 17 amino acids. V lost 1 base and J lost 3, with 20 bases in between. The CDR3 loop reads CSVEARDGGKGTDTQYF. The CDR3 DNA reads as TGCAGCGTTGAAGCGCGGGACGGGGGAAAGGGGACAGATACGCAGTATTTT.

This clonotype occurred many times. The chain couples TRBV6-1 to TRBJ2-5, with TRBD1 matching over 7 bases. The junction had 6 bases not matched to a gene; V was cut back by 8 bases and J by 0 bases. Germline values: CDR1 MNHNS, CDR2 SASEGT. This CDR3 comprises 14 residues. Here the CDR3 reads CASRRQGYQETQYF. CDR3 coding DNA: TGTGCCAGCCGACGACAGGGTTACCAAGAGACCCAGTACTTC.

This chain links TRBV3-1 with TRBJ1-1, with D hard to call. This CDR3 is 12 amino acids long. Per germline, CDR1 LGHDT and CDR2 YNNKEL (reference sequence). Between the trimmed V and J ends, which lost 3 bases and 7 bases, there was a span of 9 bases. CDR3 sequence (DNA): TGTGCCAGCAGCCATTACAACGTTGAAGCTTTCTTT. The encoded protein is CASSHYNVEAFF.

This clonotype was seen a handful of times. The chain recombines TRBV5-1 with TRBJ2-3, with D perhaps assigned TRBD1 or TRBD2 (5 bases each). There are 14 residues in the CDR3. The germline V gene has CDR1 SGHRS and CDR2 YFSETQ. V was clipped by 4 bases and J by 7 bases, with 16 bases between them. The CDR3 nucleotides read TGCGCCAGCAGCCCTGGGGGTAGCCAGAATACGCAGTATTTT. Residues: CASSPGGSQNTQYF.

This clonotype appeared a few times. The chain links TRBV6-5 to TRBJ1-1; unclear D gene. The CDR3 runs to 13 residues. Trimming left V 4 bases short and J 5 bases short, with 11 bases between. From germline, CDR1 is MNHEY and CDR2 SVGAGI. DNA of the CDR3: TGTGCCAGCAGTTCGGGCCCGCGGACTGAAGCTTTCTTT. This encodes CASSSGPRTEAFF.

This clonotype was detected ten times or more. The chain employs TRBV7-2 and TRBJ2-3; D might be TRBD2 (7 bases). Germline assignment: CDR1 SGHTA and CDR2 FQGNSA. The CDR3 consists of 13 residues. V gave up 6 bases and J gave up 4 bases, with 11 bases separating them. The CDR3 nucleotides read TGTGCCAGCAGGGGGGGGGCGTCAGATACGCAGTATTTT. This encodes CASRGGASDTQYF.

The CDR3 here is CASGGVGSSQPQHF. CDR3 in DNA: TGCGCCAGCGGGGGGGTTGGGTCAAGTCAGCCCCAGCATTTT. The chain uses TRBV10-1 and TRBJ1-5; TRBD1 is a possible D gene (5 bases). CDR3 length equals 14 residues. V was trimmed by 8 bases and J by 6 bases, leaving 17 bases between them. CDR1 and CDR2 (germline): WNHNN, SYGVQD (reference sequence).

This clonotype has ten or more counts. This sequence joins TRBV27 and TRBJ1-2; D remains ambiguous. V gave up 0 bases and J gave up 0 bases, with 14 bases separating them. CDR1 is MNHEY and CDR2 is SMNVEV in the germline V gene (reference sequence). This CDR3 has 17 residues. CDR3 region: CASSLSGRGGSNYGYTF. In DNA form, the CDR3 reads TGTGCCAGCAGTTTATCGGGCCGGGGAGGCTCTAACTATGGCTACACCTTC.